The T cell receptor (beta chain) described here comes from a study of T cell clonotyping in hematopoietic cell transplantation (dated by TCRdb to the early 2020s). Regarding the complete study: In the study, around 140 blood samples were gathered from 35 consecutive transplant recipients and their related donors. Patients were recruited between late 2015 and January 2017 and followed until September 2020 or death. The study at large found these results: Recipient TCR diversity fell after transplant, with pathologically expanded clonotypes rising progressively from day 30 to day 180. Only a small fraction of recipient repertoires overlapped donor repertoires, with over 95% appearing de novo at the given depth. Broader posttransplant TCR repertoire diversity was predicted by donor and pretransplant recipient Inverse Simpson Index values. The sample size was limited and the cells went unsorted, which meant the CD4 and CD8 repertoire contributions could not be told apart.

TCR beta CDR3 regions were amplified from genomic DNA with the immunoSEQ assay, a bias-controlled multiplex PCR using V- and J-specific primers. A proprietary barcode and Illumina adapter sequences were added to the CDR3 amplicons in a second PCR step. CDR3 libraries were sequenced on an Illumina MiSeq instrument. For the original study's pipeline: immunoSEQ Analyzer 3.0 was used for export and quality control, with R Bioconductor and Immunarch used for downstream analyses. Only productive rearrangements in the normalized downsampled data set went into calculating the repertoire metrics. In the normalized cohort, a clonotype counted as pathologically expanded if the clonotype was larger than 5 templates. The Inverse Simpson Index was used to measure repertoire diversity. CMV-specificity analyses were carried out on the non-normalized data set to capture all clonotypes. TCRdb holds this immuneACCESS table with in-frame rearrangements only. Some clones are missing; in checked studies, unresolved V genes explain under half, and the rest has no known cause. That table gives V, J and clone size, and the DNA gave D and trimming. The sample table holds about 10,000 clones, of which over 85% were seen once. Around 6% of the sample belongs to the ten largest clones.

The time point label corresponds to: 100 days after allo-HCT. Blood from recipients was drawn about 28 days before transplant and again at days 30, 100 and 180 after transplant. Nuclei Lysis Solution was used to extract genomic DNA from fresh or cryopreserved unfractionated peripheral blood mononuclear cells. As regards this clone: This clone's antigen is unknown. No quality values exist for individual bases; no much larger clone is one base distant.

From a lookup of the germline V gene, CDR1 and CDR2 are ENHRY and SYGVKD. The germline ends are 12 bases apart after V is trimmed by 9 bases and J by 3 bases. From the cysteine up to the phenylalanine, the CDR3 has a length of 12 residues. Solely the CDR3 DNA is kept, with 36 bases framed from the first base. The clonotype was recovered from a male patient in his fifties or sixties who had an allogeneic stem cell transplant from a related donor, so T cells may come from the graft donor. Some clones in this sample may be carry-over from other donors' samples. In this chain, TRBV10-3 is recombined with TRBJ2-7; the D gene remains uncertain. This specimen was PBMCs, taken 100 days after allogeneic stem cell transplant. The CDR3 loop reads CAIRGQRYEQYF. The nucleotide sequence reads as follows: TGTGCCATTAGAGGCCAGCGCTACGAGCAGTACTTC.